This T cell receptor beta chain was found in a study of response to subunit inactivated influenza vaccine. CDR3 length: 16 amino acids. The germline gives CDR1 SGDLS, CDR2 YYNGEE. V trimming: 3 bases; J trimming: 4 bases; junction bases outside the gene matches: 6. TCRdb called the RT-PCR reads again in MiXCR, with one record for every CDR3 protein. The sample carries roughly 500,000 distinct CDR3 sequences, about 17% recorded once. Study-level points and caveats: Few new T cells, the authors suggested, are recruited by each seasonal influenza vaccination.

In its sample, this clonotype was seen many times. Its target is not known. The chain combines TRBV9 with TRBJ2-5; 13 bases line up with TRBD2. This sequence originates from a man in his fifties or sixties who received an inactivated influenza vaccine. This specimen was CD4+ T cells sorted from PBMCs, taken about 23 months after vaccination. The CDR3 coding sequence is TGTGCCAGCAGCGGCCGGACTAGCGGGAGTCGAGAGACCCAGTACTTC. The encoded protein is CASSGRTSGSRETQYF. The complete variable domain, with remaining parts taken from reference TRBV9 and TRBJ2-5, reads DSGVTQTPKHLITATGQRVTLRCSPRSGDLSVYWYQQSLDQGLQFLIQYYNGEERAKGNILERFSAQQFPDLHSELNLSSLELGDSALYFCASSGRTSGSRETQYFGPGTRLLVL.